This T cell receptor (beta chain) emerged from a study of blood T cell repertoires in COVID-19. CDR1 and CDR2 (germline): SGHDT, YYEEEE. The CDR3 runs to 16 residues. V shed 5 bases, J shed 7 bases, and the junction held 12 bases outside the gene matches. Only in-frame clones appear in the TCRdb table, and some are missing; sequencing was by immunoSEQ multiplex PCR. The sample holds around 71,000 clones, about 79% seen once. The chain combines TRBV5-6 with TRBJ2-1; 10 nucleotides align to TRBD1. The sample was peripheral blood. This TCR was recovered from a man between 65 and 79 years old with acute or convalescent COVID-19. The CDR3, as DNA: TGTGCCAGCAGACCCGGACAGGGGGGTCTGTGGAATGAGCAGTTCTTC. Its protein product is CASRPGQGGLWNEQFF.